This T cell receptor beta chain originates from a study of beta chain features in type 1 diabetes. TCRB transcripts that were expressed got sequenced, as all of the isolated RNA had been reverse transcribed. Data came from immunoSEQ multiplex PCR; TCRdb stores just in-frame clones and leaves some out. The sample consists of around 300,000 clones, 11% of them appearing once. Whole-study findings and limits: The naive, central memory and Treg TCRB repertoires showed an apparent similarity that was greater among patients than among healthy donors.

V lost 1 base and J lost 4; bases outside the gene matches: 9. The CDR3 contains 17 residues. Germline CDR1 LGHNA, CDR2 YNFKEQ. Markers CD45RO/CCR7/CD25/CD127/CD95/CD27 served to sort CD4+ naive, central memory, regulatory and stem cell-like memory cells. This clone was observed a few times. Its antigen is as yet unknown. The sample comprised naive CD4+ T cells from blood. This rearrangement joins TRBV4-2 to TRBJ2-2; 7 bases agree with TRBD2. This clonotype was sampled from a woman in her thirties in good health. CDR3 nucleotides: TGTGCCAGCAGCCAAGGGAAATTGCGGGAGATCACCGGGGAGCTGTTTTTT. It translates to CASSQGKLREITGELFF.